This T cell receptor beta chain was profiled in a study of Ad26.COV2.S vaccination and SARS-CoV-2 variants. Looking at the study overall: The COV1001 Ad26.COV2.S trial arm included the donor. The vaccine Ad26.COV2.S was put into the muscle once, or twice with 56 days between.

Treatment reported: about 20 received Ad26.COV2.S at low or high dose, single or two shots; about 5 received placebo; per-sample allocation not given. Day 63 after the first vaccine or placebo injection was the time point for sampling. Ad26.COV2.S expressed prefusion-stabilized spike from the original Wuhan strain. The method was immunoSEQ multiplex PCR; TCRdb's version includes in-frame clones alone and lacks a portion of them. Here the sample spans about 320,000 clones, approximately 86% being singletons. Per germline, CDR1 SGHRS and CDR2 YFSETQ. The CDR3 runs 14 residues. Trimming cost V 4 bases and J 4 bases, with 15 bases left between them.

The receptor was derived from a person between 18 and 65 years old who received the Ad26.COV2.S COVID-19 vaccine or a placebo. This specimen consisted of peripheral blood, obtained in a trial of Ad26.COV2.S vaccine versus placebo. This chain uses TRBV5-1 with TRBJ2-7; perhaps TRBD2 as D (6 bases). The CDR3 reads CASSKNIGGYEQYF. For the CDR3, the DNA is TGCGCCAGCAGCAAAAATATCGGGGGTTACGAGCAGTACTTC. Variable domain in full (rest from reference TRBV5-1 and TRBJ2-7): KAGVTQTPRYLIKTRGQQVTLSCSPISGHRSVSWYQQTPGQGLQFLFEYFSETQRNKGNFPGRFSGRQFSNSRSEMNVSTLELGDSALYLCASSKNIGGYEQYFGPGTRLTVT.